This T cell receptor beta chain was identified during a study of beta chain features in type 1 diabetes. The study's findings and limits: With patients and controls alike, PCR might favor shorter templates to an equal degree. Compared to healthy donors, patients appeared to have naive, central memory and Treg TCRB repertoires that were more alike. It was not settled here whether HLA type affects TCRB rearrangement.

The CDR3 runs to 17 residues. CDR1 is SEHNR, CDR2 FQNEAQ, per germline (reference sequence). J lost 3 bases, V lost 4 bases, and 11 bases had no gene match. This clone was detected only a few times. Antigen: not known. The authors reverse transcribed all of the isolated RNA, so sequencing captured expressed TCRB transcripts. Assay used: immunoSEQ multiplex PCR; TCRdb lists only in-frame clones, some missing. The sample consists of about 240,000 clones, less than 35% of them appearing once. The sequenced material came from central memory CD4+ T cells from blood. The chain has TRBV7-9 and TRBJ2-1; TRBD2 matches at 8 bases. The TCR comes from a man between 25 and 39 years old in good health. In nucleotides, the CDR3 is TGTGCCAGCAGCTCCACCTGGGAAGCGGGAGTCTACAATGAGCAGTTCTTC. Protein sequence: CASSSTWEAGVYNEQFF. Full variable domain (rest looked up from reference TRBV7-9 and TRBJ2-1): DTGVSQNPRHKITKRGQNVTFRCDPISEHNRLYWYRQTLGQGPEFLTYFQNEAQLEKSRLLSDRFSAERPKGSFSTLEIQRTEQGDSAMYLCASSSTWEAGVYNEQFFGPGTRLTVL.